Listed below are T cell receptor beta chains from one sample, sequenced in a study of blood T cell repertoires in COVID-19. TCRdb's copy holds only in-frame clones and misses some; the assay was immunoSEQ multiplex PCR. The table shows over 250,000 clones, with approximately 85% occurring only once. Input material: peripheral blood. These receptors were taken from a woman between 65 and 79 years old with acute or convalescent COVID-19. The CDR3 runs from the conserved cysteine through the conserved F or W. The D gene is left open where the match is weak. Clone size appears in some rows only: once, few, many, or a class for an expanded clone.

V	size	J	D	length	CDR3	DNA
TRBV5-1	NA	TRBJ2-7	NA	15	CASSSNTGGGDEQYF	TGCGCCAGCAGCTCGAATACAGGCGGCGGGGACGAGCAGTACTTC
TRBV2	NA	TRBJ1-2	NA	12	CAGPGGSYGYTF	TGTGCCGGGCCCGGGGGGAGCTATGGCTACACCTTC
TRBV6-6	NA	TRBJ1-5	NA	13	CASSKLNNQPQHF	TGTGCCAGCAGCAAACTCAACAATCAGCCCCAGCATTTT
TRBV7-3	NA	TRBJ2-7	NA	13	CASSPNPGFEQYF	TGTGCCAGCAGCCCCAATCCGGGTTTCGAGCAGTACTTC
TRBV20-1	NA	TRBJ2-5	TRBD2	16	CSASFWVAGGVETQYF	TGCAGTGCTAGTTTTTGGGTTGCTGGGGGGGTGGAGACCCAGTACTTC
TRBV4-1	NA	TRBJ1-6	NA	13	CASRAGADSPLHF	TGCGCCAGCAGGGCAGGGGCGGATTCACCCCTCCACTTT
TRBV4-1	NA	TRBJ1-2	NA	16	CASSQDWTETEYGYTF	TGCGCCAGCAGCCAAGACTGGACGGAGACAGAGTATGGCTACACCTTC
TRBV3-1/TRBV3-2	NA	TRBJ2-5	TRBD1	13	CASSPGTERTQYF	TGTGCCAGCAGCCCCGGGACAGAAAGGACCCAGTACTTC
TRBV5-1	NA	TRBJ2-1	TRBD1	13	CASSLGDRWEQFF	TGCGCCAGCAGCTTGGGGGACAGGTGGGAGCAGTTCTTC
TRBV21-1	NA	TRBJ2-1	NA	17	CASNLPRGTGVCNEQFF	TGTGCCAGCAACCTGCCACGGGGGACAGGGGTCTGCAATGAGCAGTTCTTC
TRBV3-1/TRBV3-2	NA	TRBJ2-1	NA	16	CASSQGGRLARNEQFF	TGTGCCAGCAGCCAAGGGGGAAGGCTAGCGAGGAATGAGCAGTTCTTC
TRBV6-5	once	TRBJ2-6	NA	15	CASLGQAAGANVLTF	TGTGCCAGCTTGGGGCAGGCGGCTGGGGCCAACGTCCTGACTTTC
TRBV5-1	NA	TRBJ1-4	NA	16	CASSLDLQGRNEKLFF	TGCGCCAGCAGCTTGGATTTACAGGGCCGTAATGAAAAACTGTTTTTT
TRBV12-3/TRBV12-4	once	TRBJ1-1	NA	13	CASSLAEGTEAFF	TGTGCCAGCAGTCTGGCGGAGGGCACTGAAGCTTTCTTT
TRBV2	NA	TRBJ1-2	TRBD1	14	CASRAGTETYGYTF	TGTGCCAGCAGGGCCGGGACAGAGACCTATGGCTACACCTTC
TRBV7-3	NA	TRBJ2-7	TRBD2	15	CASSLIAGGPHEQYF	TGTGCCAGCAGCTTAATTGCGGGGGGGCCCCACGAGCAGTACTTC
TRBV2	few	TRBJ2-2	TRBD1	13	CASSGQGRGELFF	TGTGCCAGCAGCGGACAGGGGAGAGGGGAGCTGTTTTTT